This TCR beta chain was identified during a study of blood T cell repertoires in COVID-19. Clones were sequenced by immunoSEQ multiplex PCR, and TCRdb holds only the in-frame ones, with some missing. The data contain roughly 100,000 clones, roughly 80% of them singletons. This clone was observed a few times. V shed 6 bases, J shed 1 base, and the junction held 9 bases outside the gene matches. The germline V gene has CDR1 LNHDA and CDR2 SQIVND (reference sequence). The CDR3 spans 17 residues. The chain employs TRBV19 and TRBJ1-3; 10 nucleotides match TRBD1. Sequencing was done on a sample of peripheral blood. This TCR derives from a human donor in a cohort sampled during active COVID-19. CDR3 sequence (DNA): TGTGCCAGTAGGGGGGGACAGGGGACGCGATCTGGAAACACCATATATTTT. It encodes CASRGGQGTRSGNTIYF.